The entry below describes one TCR beta chain. It has no known antigen specificity. This specimen comes from a study of T cells expressing NK-cell markers (dated by TCRdb to 2018 to 2020). Broadly, across the study: Fewer than ten donors provided sorted CD3+CD56+NKG2C+, CD3+CD56+NKG2C- and CD3+CD56-NKG2C+ T-cell subsets, whose TCR beta-chain repertoires were profiled. Among the eight sequenced donors, seven were HCMV-seropositive and one was HCMV-seronegative. The study sequenced eight donors, all healthy volunteers chosen at random: three men and five women. Libraries were sequenced as 2 x 150 bp reads on Illumina HiSeq 2000/2500, MiSeq or NextSeq.

From cysteine to phenylalanine, the CDR3 is 14 amino acids long. The coding DNA is unavailable. The germline V gene gives CDR1 as MGHRA and CDR2 as YSYEKL. Instrument used: Illumina HiSeq 2000. TCR beta cDNA libraries were made by 5'RACE template switching that added a universal primer site and unique molecular identifiers. Synthesis of cDNA was primed from the TCR beta constant segment and was followed by two consecutive PCR amplification steps. On the study's bioinformatics: MIGEC was used to demultiplex reads and group the reads by UMI, and MiTCR was used to assemble and quantify clonotypes. To exclude erroneous sequences, only TCR cDNA sequences supported by at least two reads were retained. The tcR package was used for downstream repertoire analysis, and clonotypes were matched across fractions by CDR3 nucleotide sequence plus V segment. VDJmatch was used to annotate antigen specificity against VDJdb, with one amino acid substitution in CDR3 allowed. Each entry corresponds to one CDR3 protein sequence from reads that TCRdb reprocessed, and DNA is not given. Here the V and J calls rest on TCRdb's processing, not on the authors' analysis. This sample's table has entries for about 380,000 distinct CDR3 sequences. 5% to 5.5% of the sample lies in the top ten.

HCMV-specific IgG was detected in serum with a commercial ELISA kit to determine HCMV serostatus. Ficoll density gradient centrifugation was used to isolate peripheral blood mononuclear cells from blood. Broad study findings and their caveats: Those dominant clonotypes were again the most abundant among CD3+CD56-NKG2C+ cells in a few donors, at roughly 28.3-65%. In roughly 6 donors, the dominant CD3+CD56+NKG2C+ clonotypes ranked among the top 10 CD8+ clonotypes, making up 1.0-7.0% of CD8+ T cells. Whether the expanded NKG2C-expressing T cell clones were specific for HCMV antigens was left unclear.

The sequenced sample consisted of blood T cells: a sorted CD56 or NKG2C T cell subset, CD4+ or CD8+ T cells, or bulk PBMC T cells (not recorded which). The sequence was obtained from a man aged 18-69 years in good health. The rearrangement joined TRBV4-1 to TRBJ2-5; the D call of TRBD1 rests on TCRdb alone, since no DNA is present to check it. For the CDR3, the sequence is CASSQVDRQETQYF.